The 24 T cell receptor beta chains below all came from one sample that was sequenced in a study of beta chain features in type 1 diabetes. Of the isolated RNA, all was reverse transcribed, and so the sequenced material was expressed TCRB transcripts. The data were produced by immunoSEQ multiplex PCR, yet TCRdb's version contains in-frame clones alone and is incomplete. The sample has a few hundred thousand clones, over 13% seen once. Sequenced: naive CD4+ T cells from blood. Source of these receptors: a young woman in good health.

The table lists this clone with a few counts. The chain has TRBV28 and TRBJ2-7, with 7 bases identical to TRBD1. This CDR3 comprises 16 residues. The V and J ends lost 1 base and 3 bases, in that order; junction bases with no gene match: 9. Germline V CDR1 and CDR2: MDHEN, SYDVKM. The CDR3 DNA follows: TGTGCCAGCAGTTTATACGACAGGGATTCCAGCTACGAGCAGTACTTC. Its protein is CASSLYDRDSSYEQYF.

The CDR3 coding sequence is TGTGCCAGCAGCCAAGCGGGGATAAATGAGCAGTTCTTC. It translates to CASSQAGINEQFF. The chain links TRBV7-9 to TRBJ2-1; 7 positions match TRBD2. The CDR3 contains 13 residues. Trimming at V came to 5 bases and at J to 7 bases, leaving 5 bases not matched to a gene. CDR1 and CDR2 (germline): SEHNR, FQNEAQ (reference sequence). The full variable domain, rest sourced from reference TRBV7-9 and TRBJ2-1, is DTGVSQNPRHKITKRGQNVTFRCDPISEHNRLYWYRQTLGQGPEFLTYFQNEAQLEKSRLLSDRFSAERPKGSFSTLEIQRTEQGDSAMYLCASSQAGINEQFFGPGTRLTVL.

The genes are TRBV30 and TRBJ2-1; D ambiguous. This CDR3 is built from 14 residues. With 4 bases removed from V and 0 bases from J, the gap between germline ends came to 10 bases. The germline V gene has CDR1 GTSNPN and CDR2 SVGIG (reference sequence). DNA for the CDR3: TGTGCCTGGACCTGGTCGAGCTCCTACAATGAGCAGTTCTTC. Translation: CAWTWSSSYNEQFF.

This clone was detected only a few times. The CDR3 loop is CATSRGLAGTYNEQFF. As DNA, the CDR3 is TGTGCCACCAGCAGAGGACTAGCGGGGACCTACAATGAGCAGTTCTTC. The chain recombines TRBV15 with TRBJ2-1, with 11 bases matching TRBD2. The V gene's germline CDR1 is LNHNV and CDR2 YYDKDF (reference sequence). Trimming removed 1 base from V and 2 bases from J; junction bases left unmatched: 1. This CDR3 is 16 amino acids long.

This clone was seen more than once but under ten times. V usage is TRBV4-1 and J usage is TRBJ2-7; 9 nucleotides match TRBD1. The CDR3 length is 15 residues. The V and J ends lost 3 bases and 1 base, in that order; junction bases with no gene match: 4. The germline V gene has CDR1 MGHRA and CDR2 YSYEKL. The CDR3 sequence: CASSHTGTGSYEQYF. Here the CDR3 DNA reads TGCGCCAGCAGCCATACCGGGACAGGGTCCTACGAGCAGTACTTC.

This clone was recorded a few times. The gene calls are TRBV20-1 and TRBJ2-7; weak D call: TRBD2 (6 bases). This CDR3 region has 11 residues. The V end lost 3 bases, the J end lost 6 bases, and 9 bases lay between the germline ends. Germline CDR1 DFQATT, CDR2 SNEGSKA (reference sequence). The CDR3 spells CSASGRSEQYF. The CDR3 DNA follows: TGCAGTGCTAGCGGGAGAAGCGAGCAGTACTTC.

J is TRBJ1-2 and V is TRBV4-2; 7 bases are a match to TRBD1. The CDR3 is 14 residues long. V gave up 5 bases and J gave up 5 bases; unmatched junction bases: 8. From germline, CDR1 is LGHNA and CDR2 YNFKEQ. The CDR3 region is CASSGGDRIYGYTF. The DNA for the CDR3 is TGTGCCAGCAGCGGAGGGGACAGAATTTATGGCTACACCTTC.

J is TRBJ1-3 and V is TRBV30; no clear D gene. The V and J ends lost 0 bases and 10 bases respectively, with 7 bases between them. The CDR3 has 11 amino acids. CDR1 and CDR2 (germline): GTSNPN, SVGIG (reference sequence). In nucleotides, the CDR3 is TGTGCCTGGAGTGTACTGGAGACCATATATTTT. It codes for CAWSVLETIYF.

The chain links TRBV7-2 to TRBJ1-2, with 12 bases identical to TRBD1. The CDR3 is 17 residues long. The trim removed 3 bases at V and 3 bases at J, leaving 8 bases unmatched. Per germline, CDR1 SGHTA and CDR2 FQGNSA. The CDR3 region is CASSFPGQGAIDYGYTF. The CDR3 DNA follows: TGTGCCAGCAGCTTCCCGGGACAGGGGGCAATCGACTATGGCTACACCTTC.

The chain recombines TRBV4-3 with TRBJ2-1; D is possibly TRBD2 (6 bases). Per germline, CDR1 LGHNA and CDR2 YSLEER. This CDR3 is built from 18 residues. V gave up 3 bases and J gave up 0 bases, with 18 bases separating them. The CDR3 reads CASSQPGSSAFSYNEQFF. CDR3 nucleotide sequence: TGCGCCAGCAGCCAGCCCGGGTCTAGCGCATTCTCCTACAATGAGCAGTTCTTC.

This clone was counted between two and nine times. The gene calls are TRBV2 and TRBJ2-3, with TRBD2 identical over 12 bases. Looked up from germline, CDR1 is SNHLY and CDR2 is FYNNEI. Losses at the gene ends were 6 bases for V and 5 bases for J; bases not matched to a gene: 6. The length of the CDR3 is 15 residues. The CDR3 nucleotides are TGTGCCAGCAGCGCACAGGGACTAGCGGGAGATACGCAGTATTTT. This gives the protein CASSAQGLAGDTQYF.

This chain links TRBV5-4 with TRBJ2-1; 10 positions agree with TRBD1. The CDR3 is 15 amino acids. Trimming took 0 bases from V and 7 from J; bases not matched to a gene: 4. The V gene's germline CDR1 is SGHNT and CDR2 YYREEE (reference sequence). Here the CDR3 DNA reads TGTGCCAGCAGCTTGGGACAGGGGGCGCGGAATGAGCAGTTCTTC. As protein: CASSLGQGARNEQFF.

This clone has a handful of counts. The chain carries TRBV5-1 and TRBJ2-5, with 8 bases fitting TRBD1. J lost 2 bases, V lost 0 bases, and 9 bases had no gene match. This CDR3 comprises 17 residues. Looked up from germline, CDR1 is SGHRS and CDR2 is YFSETQ. Here the CDR3 reads CASSLGRRDRRQETQYF. CDR3 DNA: TGCGCCAGCAGCTTGGGACGCCGGGACAGGAGGCAAGAGACCCAGTACTTC.

In its sample, this clone was seen a few times. The chain employs TRBV4-2 and TRBJ1-5, with 8 bases fitting TRBD1. J was trimmed by 4 bases and V by 3 bases; bases with no gene match: 5. The CDR3 is 15 amino acids. From germline, CDR1 is LGHNA and CDR2 YNFKEQ. DNA of the CDR3: TGTGCCAGCAGCCACGACGGACAGGGTAATCAGCCCCAGCATTTT. Protein sequence: CASSHDGQGNQPQHF.

CDR3 coding DNA: TGTGCCAGCAGCTTCAGGGACAGCGACTATGGCTACACCTTC. It is translated as CASSFRDSDYGYTF. The chain uses TRBV5-4 and TRBJ1-2; 7 bases align to TRBD1. The CDR3 has 14 residues. With 2 bases clipped from V and 3 bases from J, the junction kept 4 bases outside the gene matches. The germline gives CDR1 SGHNT, CDR2 YYREEE (reference sequence).

The V call is TRBV18, the J call TRBJ1-2, with D perhaps matching TRBD1 (6 bases). This CDR3 has 15 amino acids. The V gene lost 8 bases and the J gene lost 3 bases, with 19 bases spanning the gap. The germline V gene encodes CDR1 KGHSH and CDR2 LQKENI. The CDR3 coding sequence is TGTGCCAGCAAGTACAGGGAGCTCCAAGACTATGGCTACACCTTC. This codes for CASKYRELQDYGYTF.

Here the CDR3 DNA reads TGTGCCAGTAGAGGCCGGACAGGGTTTCATTACGAGCAGTACTTC. Protein sequence: CASRGRTGFHYEQYF. The rearrangement joins TRBV19 to TRBJ2-7; 8 bases agree with TRBD1. The CDR3 length is 15 residues. Germline V gives CDR1 LNHDA, CDR2 SQIVND (reference sequence). Losses at the gene ends were 6 bases for V and 4 bases for J; bases not matched to a gene: 11. Supplemented by reference TRBV19 and TRBJ2-7, the full variable domain reads DGGITQSPKYLFRKEGQNVTLSCEQNLNHDAMYWYRQDPGQGLRLIYYSQIVNDFQKGDIAEGYSVSREKKESFPLTVTSAQKNPTAFYLCASRGRTGFHYEQYFGPGTRLTVT.

The chain couples TRBV5-4 to TRBJ2-5; D possibly corresponds to TRBD2 (5 bases). The CDR3 covers 13 residues. CDR1 is SGHNT and CDR2 is YYREEE in the germline V gene (reference sequence). The ends were cut back, 2 bases at V and 5 bases at J, with 10 bases in the middle. DNA of the CDR3: TGTGCCAGCAGCTTCGGCAGGAGGGAGACCCAGTACTTC. Translation: CASSFGRRETQYF.

CDR3 region: CSAAGQTQETQYF. The DNA of the CDR3 is TGCAGCGCTGCCGGACAGACCCAAGAGACCCAGTACTTC. The chain employs TRBV29-1 and TRBJ2-5; tentative D call: TRBD1 (6 bases). The CDR3 loop spans 13 amino acids. V lost 7 bases to trimming and J lost 1 base, with 13 bases between them. The germline gives CDR1 SQVTM, CDR2 ANQGSEA.

V and J are TRBV19 and TRBJ2-1; TRBD2 agrees at 10 bases. The CDR3 totals 17 residues. Trimming took 1 base from V and 6 from J; bases not matched to a gene: 9. Germline loops: CDR1 LNHDA, CDR2 SQIVND (reference sequence). The CDR3 is CASSIGLAGANSNEQFF. CDR3 DNA sequence: TGTGCCAGTAGTATAGGCCTAGCGGGAGCGAACTCCAATGAGCAGTTCTTC. Filled out from reference TRBV19 and TRBJ2-1, the complete variable domain reads DGGITQSPKYLFRKEGQNVTLSCEQNLNHDAMYWYRQDPGQGLRLIYYSQIVNDFQKGDIAEGYSVSREKKESFPLTVTSAQKNPTAFYLCASSIGLAGANSNEQFFGPGTRLTVL.

A few counts support this clone. The rearrangement links TRBV7-2 to TRBJ2-1; 8 nucleotides align to TRBD1. CDR1 and CDR2 from the germline V gene are SGHTA and FQGNSA. The V gene end was trimmed by 7 bases and the J gene end by 2 bases; junction bases not matched to a gene: 4. The CDR3 spans 14 residues. CDR3 in DNA: TGTGCCAGCATCCGGACAGGGACCTACAATGAGCAGTTCTTC. Translated, it gives CASIRTGTYNEQFF. Supplemented by reference TRBV7-2 and TRBJ2-1, the full variable domain reads GAGVSQSPSNKVTEKGKDVELRCDPISGHTALYWYRQSLGQGLEFLIYFQGNSAPDKSGLPSDRFSAERTGGSVSTLTIQRTQQEDSAVYLCASIRTGTYNEQFFGPGTRLTVL.

This clone has only a few counts. The chain has TRBV15 and TRBJ2-7; D possibly corresponds to TRBD1 (5 bases). Trimming cost V 0 bases and J 2 bases, with 5 bases left between them. The length of the CDR3 is 13 residues. The germline CDR1 and CDR2 sequences are LNHNV and YYDKDF (reference sequence). The CDR3 DNA is TGTGCCACCAGCAGAGAACAGGCCTACGAGCAGTACTTC. Its protein product is CATSREQAYEQYF.

This clone has only a few counts. The genes are TRBV5-6 and TRBJ1-2; D remains ambiguous. This CDR3 has 12 residues. Trimming took off 4 bases at V and 8 bases at J, with 12 bases between the two ends. Germline V gene sequence: CDR1 SGHDT, CDR2 YYEEEE. CDR3 loop: CASSLPQRGYTF. Here the CDR3 DNA reads TGTGCCAGCAGCCTACCACAGAGAGGCTACACCTTC.

This chain links TRBV10-3 with TRBJ2-7; TRBD2 matches 10 bases. The CDR3 has 14 amino acids. After removal of 3 bases from V and 4 bases from J, the junction contained 3 bases not matched to a gene. Germline-derived CDR1 and CDR2 are ENHRY and SYGVKD. This CDR3 reads CAISEGSGRYEQYF. The CDR3 DNA reads as TGTGCCATCAGTGAAGGTAGCGGGAGGTACGAGCAGTACTTC.